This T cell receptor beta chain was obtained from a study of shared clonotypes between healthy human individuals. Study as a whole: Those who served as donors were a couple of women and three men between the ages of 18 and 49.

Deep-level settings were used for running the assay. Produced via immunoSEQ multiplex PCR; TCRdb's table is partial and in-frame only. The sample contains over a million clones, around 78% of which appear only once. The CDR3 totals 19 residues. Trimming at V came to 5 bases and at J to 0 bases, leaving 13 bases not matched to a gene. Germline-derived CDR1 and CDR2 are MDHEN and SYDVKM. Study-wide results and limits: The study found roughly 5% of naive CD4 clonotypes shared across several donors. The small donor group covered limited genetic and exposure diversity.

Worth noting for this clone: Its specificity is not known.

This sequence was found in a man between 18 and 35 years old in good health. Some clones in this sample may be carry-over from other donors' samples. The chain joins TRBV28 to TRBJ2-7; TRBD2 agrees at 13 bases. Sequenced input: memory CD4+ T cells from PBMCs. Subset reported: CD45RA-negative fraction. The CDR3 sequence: CASSPRLAGGTLSSYEQYF. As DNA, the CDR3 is TGTGCCAGCAGTCCCCGACTAGCGGGAGGCACCCTGAGCTCCTACGAGCAGTACTTC.